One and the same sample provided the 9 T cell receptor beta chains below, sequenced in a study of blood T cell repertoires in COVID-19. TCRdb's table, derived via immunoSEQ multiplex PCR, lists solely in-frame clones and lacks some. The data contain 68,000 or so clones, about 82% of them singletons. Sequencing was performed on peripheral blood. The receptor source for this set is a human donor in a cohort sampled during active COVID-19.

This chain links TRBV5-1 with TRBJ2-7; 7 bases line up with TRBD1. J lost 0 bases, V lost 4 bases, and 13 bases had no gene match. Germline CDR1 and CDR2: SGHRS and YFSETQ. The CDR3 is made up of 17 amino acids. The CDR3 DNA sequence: TGCGCCAGCAGCCTCAAGACCGGGACAGAAAGCTCCTACGAGCAGTACTTC. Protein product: CASSLKTGTESSYEQYF.

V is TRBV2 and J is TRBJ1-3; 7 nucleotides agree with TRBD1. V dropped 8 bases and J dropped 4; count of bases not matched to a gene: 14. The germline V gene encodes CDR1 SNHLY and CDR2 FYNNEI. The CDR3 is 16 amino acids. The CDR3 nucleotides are TGTGCCAGCGGCCACCCTCAGGGGGTGAAGGGAAACACCATATATTTT. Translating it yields CASGHPQGVKGNTIYF.

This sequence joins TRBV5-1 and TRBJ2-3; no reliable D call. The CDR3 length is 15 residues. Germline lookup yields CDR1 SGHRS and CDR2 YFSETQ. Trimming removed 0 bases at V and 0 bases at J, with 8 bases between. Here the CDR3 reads CASSLAHPSTDTQYF. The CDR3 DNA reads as TGCGCCAGCAGCTTGGCACACCCGAGCACAGATACGCAGTATTTT.

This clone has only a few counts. CDR3: CSVEGNAGKTQYF. The CDR3 region has the DNA TGCAGCGTTGAGGGGAACGCGGGGAAGACCCAGTACTTC. The chain has TRBV29-1 and TRBJ2-5, with D possibly being TRBD2 (6 bases). The CDR3 is 13 amino acids. Trimming pared 3 bases from V and 6 bases from J, leaving 14 bases between. Germline V gene sequence: CDR1 SQVTM, CDR2 ANQGSEA.

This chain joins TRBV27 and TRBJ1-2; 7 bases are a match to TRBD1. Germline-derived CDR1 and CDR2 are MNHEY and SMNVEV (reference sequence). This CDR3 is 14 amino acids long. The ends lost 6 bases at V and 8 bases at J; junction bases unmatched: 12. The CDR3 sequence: CASRAGQVLGGYTF. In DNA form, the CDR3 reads TGTGCCAGCAGGGCTGGACAGGTTCTAGGAGGCTACACCTTC.

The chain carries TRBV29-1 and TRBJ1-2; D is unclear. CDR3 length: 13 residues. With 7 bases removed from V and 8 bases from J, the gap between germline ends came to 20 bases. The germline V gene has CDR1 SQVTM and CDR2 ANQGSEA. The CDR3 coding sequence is TGCAGCGCCCAGAAGGCCTTCCGCGGAGGCTACACCTTC. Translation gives CSAQKAFRGGYTF.

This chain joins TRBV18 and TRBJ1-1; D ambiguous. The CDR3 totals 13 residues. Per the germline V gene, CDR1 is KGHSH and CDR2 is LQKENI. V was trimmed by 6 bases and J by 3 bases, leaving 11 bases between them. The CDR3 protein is CASSLAVDTEAFF. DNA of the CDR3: TGTGCCAGCTCGCTGGCTGTCGACACTGAAGCTTTCTTT.

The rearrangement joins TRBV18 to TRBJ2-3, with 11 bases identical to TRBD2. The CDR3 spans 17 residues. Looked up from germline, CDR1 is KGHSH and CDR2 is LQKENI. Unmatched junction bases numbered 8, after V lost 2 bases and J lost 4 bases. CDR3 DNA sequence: TGTGCCAGCTCACCAGTGACTAGCGGGGCAAGGTCAGATACGCAGTATTTT. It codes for CASSPVTSGARSDTQYF.

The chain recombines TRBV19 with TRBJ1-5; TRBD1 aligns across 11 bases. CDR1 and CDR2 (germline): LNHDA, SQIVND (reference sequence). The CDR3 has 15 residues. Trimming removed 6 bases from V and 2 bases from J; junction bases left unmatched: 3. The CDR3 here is CASSRTGGGNQPQHF. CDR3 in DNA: TGTGCCAGTAGCAGGACAGGGGGCGGCAATCAGCCCCAGCATTTT.